This TCR beta chain was captured in a study of T cells expressing NK-cell markers. Background on the study: Sequencing covered eight donors, seven HCMV-seropositive and one seronegative.

What made the TCR beta cDNA was 5'RACE template switching with UMIs. TCRdb reprocessed the 5' RACE reads, with one entry per CDR3 protein and no DNA. In total, the table holds about 460,000 distinct CDR3 sequences. Germline values: CDR1 DFQATT, CDR2 SNEGSKA (reference sequence). The CDR3 runs 14 residues. Note on this clonotype: Its target is unknown.

Notes on the study in general: One observes that, in several donors, these clonotypes were also the leading ones within the CD3+CD56-NKG2C+ fraction.

The material sequenced was blood T cells: a sorted CD56 or NKG2C T cell subset, CD4+ or CD8+ T cells, or bulk PBMC T cells (not recorded which). The rearrangement uses TRBV20-1 and TRBJ2-7; TCRdb picks TRBD1, but there is no DNA to check that call. The source of this sequence is a woman aged 50 to 60 in good health. The chain's CDR3 is CSASKGARANEQYF.